This T cell receptor (beta chain) was identified during a study of cytomegalovirus exposure and HLA in healthy donors. Study-wide points: Among TCR beta chains of equal frequency, HLA-associated ones were more clonally expanded in a later analysis. 87-base-pair reads could not separate some V segments, including TRBV6-2 and TRBV6-3. Researchers reported in a later analysis that a missense DCLRE1C variant was tied to TCR beta V- and J-gene trimming.

Regarding this clone: No antigen is known for it. A junction boundary mismatches the germline segment, possibly from a read error.

The PCR was carried out with 60 Vbeta primers and 13 Jbeta primers. The assay was immunoSEQ multiplex PCR, and TCRdb's table has in-frame clones only and misses some. The data show 100,000 to 150,000 clones, roughly 80% seen once. The CDR3 loop spans 14 amino acids. CDR1 is SGHVS and CDR2 is FQNEAQ in the germline V gene. Sequenced input: PBMCs. This sequence originates from a woman between 40 and 55 years old in good health and CMV-seronegative. The V gene is TRBV7-8, the J gene TRBJ2-1; 10 bases map to TRBD1. CDR3 DNA: TGTGCCGGCAGGGGACAGGGGCAGTACAATGAGCAGTTCTTC. Translated: CAGRGQGQYNEQFF.